The rows below give T cell receptor beta chains drawn from one sample of a study of Graves' ophthalmopathy and Graves' hyperthyroidism. TCRdb used MiXCR to reprocess the multiplex PCR reads, holding one entry per CDR3 protein. The data show under 350,000 distinct CDR3 sequences, 15% to 20% seen once. Sequencing was done on a sample of peripheral blood. Receptor source: an adult man with Graves' ophthalmopathy. CDR3s include the opening cysteine and the closing phenylalanine or tryptophan. The D gene is left open where the match is weak. Only some rows state a clone size, as once, few, many or a class for expanded clones.

V gene,D gene,clone size,J gene,CDR3 DNA,CDR3 protein
TRBV6-2/TRBV6-3,NA,many,TRBJ2-5,TGTGCCAGCAGTTACTCATGGGGGGAAGAGACCCAGTACTTC,CASSYSWGEETQYF
TRBV5-6,NA,many,TRBJ2-7,TGTGCCAGCAGCGACGGGACACGGGACTACGAGCAGTACTTC,CASSDGTRDYEQYF
TRBV5-1,TRBD1,NA,TRBJ1-1,TGCGCCAGCAGCCTCGAAAACCGGGACAGGGGAAGGAAAGCTTTCTTT,CASSLENRDRGRKAFF
TRBV9,NA,many,TRBJ1-1,TGTGCCAGCAGCCCCCGGATGACGGCGAACACTGAAGCTTTCTTT,CASSPRMTANTEAFF
TRBV5-1,NA,many,TRBJ1-1,TGCGCCAGCAGCTTGACAGGTTCGTCTACTGAAGCTTTCTTT,CASSLTGSSTEAFF
TRBV7-2,NA,once,TRBJ1-2,TGTGCCAGCAGCTTACAACCGGCAGGTGGCTATGGCTACACCTTC,CASSLQPAGGYGYTF
TRBV7-8,NA,NA,TRBJ2-7,TGTGCCAGCAGCGGACGACAGGAAACCACATACGAGCAGTACTTC,CASSGRQETTYEQYF
TRBV5-1,TRBD2,many,TRBJ2-7,TGCGCCAGCAGCCTCGGGGGAGGGTCGGCCGAGCAGTACTTC,CASSLGGGSAEQYF
TRBV7-2,NA,many,TRBJ1-6,TGTGCCAGCAGCTTAACGGGACACTATAATTCACCCCTCCACTTT,CASSLTGHYNSPLHF
TRBV12-3/TRBV12-4,NA,many,TRBJ2-5,TGTGCCAGCAATCCAGACCGGGGCCAAGAGACCCAGTACTTC,CASNPDRGQETQYF
TRBV20-1,NA,NA,TRBJ1-5,TGCATTGCTAGAGGGCAGCCCCAGCCTTTT,CIARGQPQPF
TRBV30,NA,many,TRBJ2-4,TGTGCCTGGAGCGAATCGCCGACACTGAGCTTAGCCAAAAACATTCAGTACTTC,CAWSESPTLSLAKNIQYF
TRBV6-1,NA,few,TRBJ1-2,TGTGCCAGCAGTGAAGACAGGACTGAACATGGATATGGCTACACCTTC,CASSEDRTEHGYGYTF
TRBV13,TRBD2,many,TRBJ2-2,TGTGCCAGCAGCTTAGGACTAGCGGCAAGCACCGGGGAGCTGTTTTTT,CASSLGLAASTGELFF
TRBV5-1,NA,few,TRBJ2-2,TGCGCCAGCAGCTTGGTTGGCTCGGCCGGGGAGCTGTTTTTT,CASSLVGSAGELFF
TRBV5-1,NA,many,TRBJ2-7,TGCGCCAGCAGCTTGGGATTGGGTAGCGAGCAGTACTTC,CASSLGLGSEQYF
TRBV19,TRBD1,many,TRBJ1-5,TGTGCCAGTATCTCCGGGACAGGGGTAGATCAGCCCCAGCATTTT,CASISGTGVDQPQHF
TRBV19,NA,many,TRBJ1-5,TGTGCCAGTAGTACCCTTCGGCAGGGCCGAGGCAATCAGCCCCAGCATTTT,CASSTLRQGRGNQPQHF
TRBV6-2/TRBV6-3,NA,many,TRBJ2-2,TGTGCCAGCATTATCGACAGTTACACCGGGGAGCTGTTTTTT,CASIIDSYTGELFF
TRBV6-5,TRBD1,many,TRBJ2-5,TGTGCCAGCAGTTGGGACAGGGACCTTACCCTCCAAGAGACCCAGTACTTC,CASSWDRDLTLQETQYF
TRBV11-2,TRBD2,many,TRBJ2-7,TGTGCCAGCAGCCCCGGGACTAGCGGCTACGAGCAGTACTTC,CASSPGTSGYEQYF
TRBV6-9,NA,NA,TRBJ2-2,TGTGCCAGCAGTTTTTCGGGCGGGGAGCTGTTTTTT,CASSFSGGELFF
TRBV7-2,NA,many,TRBJ1-2,TGTGCCAGCAGCTTTGGGCCAGAGGGGAGCTACACCTTC,CASSFGPEGSYTF
TRBV20-1,NA,many,TRBJ2-7,TGCAGTGCTAGTGGCGGGGGGCAGGGGGCGGGCGAGCAGTACTTC,CSASGGGQGAGEQYF
TRBV2,NA,many,TRBJ2-5,TGTGCCAGCAGTGACGGGACAACACAAGAGACCCAGTACTTC,CASSDGTTQETQYF
TRBV7-2,TRBD1,many,TRBJ2-5,TGTGCCAGCACCAAAGCAGGCGGCAGGGGGCTTGGAGAGACCCAGTACTTC,CASTKAGGRGLGETQYF
TRBV15,TRBD1,many,TRBJ1-1,TGTGCCACCAGCAAAGGGACAGGGGCGATGAACACTGAAGCTTTCTTT,CATSKGTGAMNTEAFF
TRBV7-2,NA,NA,TRBJ1-2,TGTGCCAGCACGGGCAGGGAGGACTATGGCTACACCTTC,CASTGREDYGYTF
TRBV28,NA,NA,TRBJ1-2,TGTGCCAGCAGCTTGGGACACAGATACTATGGCTACACCTTC,CASSLGHRYYGYTF
TRBV6-5,NA,once,TRBJ1-2,TGTGCCAGCAGTTCGTATACCGGACGTAGCGGCTACACCTTC,CASSSYTGRSGYTF
TRBV5-1,NA,many,TRBJ2-2,TGCGCCAGCAGCTCTAGCGTATCGAACACCGGGGAGCTGTTTTTT,CASSSSVSNTGELFF